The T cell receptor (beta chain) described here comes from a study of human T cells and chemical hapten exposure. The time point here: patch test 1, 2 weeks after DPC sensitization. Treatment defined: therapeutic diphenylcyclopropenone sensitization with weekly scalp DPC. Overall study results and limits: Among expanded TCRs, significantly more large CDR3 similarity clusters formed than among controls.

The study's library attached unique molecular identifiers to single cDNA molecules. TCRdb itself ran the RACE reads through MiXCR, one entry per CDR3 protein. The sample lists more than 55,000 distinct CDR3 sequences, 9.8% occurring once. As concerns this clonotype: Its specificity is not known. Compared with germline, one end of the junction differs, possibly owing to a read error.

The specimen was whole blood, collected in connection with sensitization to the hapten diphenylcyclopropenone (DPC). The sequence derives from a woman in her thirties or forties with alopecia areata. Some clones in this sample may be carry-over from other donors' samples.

This CDR3 is CASSSGFLTYEQHF. The CDR3 nucleotides read TGCGCCAGCAGCTCAGGGTTTCTCACCTACGAGCAGCACTTC. The chain links TRBV5-1 to TRBJ2-7; D is perhaps TRBD1 (5 bases). The length of the CDR3 is 14 residues. Germline CDR1 and CDR2: SGHRS and YFSETQ.